What follows are 25 T cell receptor beta chains derived from one specimen sequenced in a study of blood T cells in healthy people across ages. Sample-barcoded 5' priming and a J-beta primer mix drove a second PCR of roughly 6 to 12 cycles. TCRdb itself ran the 5' RACE reads through MiXCR, one entry per CDR3 protein. The sample contains 600,000 or so distinct CDR3 sequences, around 21% of which appear only once. The specimen was blood. The origin of the receptors is an older man in good health.

V is TRBV6-6 and J is TRBJ2-5; tentative D call: TRBD1 (7 bases). Germline CDR1 and CDR2: MNHNY and SVGAGI (reference sequence). CDR3 length: 15 residues. V was pared by 3 bases and J by 2 bases, with 13 bases between. The CDR3 spells CASSYPRGVQETQYF. The CDR3 region has the DNA TGTGCCAGCAGTTATCCCAGGGGGGTTCAAGAGACCCAGTACTTC.

This clonotype was observed a few times. A junction end diverges from the germline sequence, so it may reflect a read error. The chain is built from TRBV9 and TRBJ1-4; 8 bases fit TRBD1. The germline gives CDR1 SGDLS, CDR2 YYNGEE. There are 17 residues in the CDR3. CDR3 sequence reads: CASSTGQALRGDEKLFF. Here the CDR3 DNA reads TGTGCCAGCAGCACGGGACAGGCGCTCCGGGGCGATGAGAAACTGTTTTTT.

Only a few counts were recorded for this clonotype. This sequence joins TRBV5-5 and TRBJ2-5; tentative D call: TRBD2 (5 bases). V was trimmed by 0 bases and J by 2 bases, leaving 17 bases between them. Germline CDR1 is SGHKS and CDR2 is YYEKEE (reference sequence). The CDR3 contains 17 residues. CDR3: CASSLGVGGPIQETQYF. The CDR3, as DNA: TGTGCCAGCAGCTTGGGGGTTGGCGGGCCTATACAAGAGACCCAGTACTTC.

This clonotype has just a few counts. The CDR3 DNA sequence: TGTGCCAGCAGCTTTAGCGGGAGTGTCGCAGATACGCAGTATTTT. As protein: CASSFSGSVADTQYF. This chain uses TRBV7-3 with TRBJ2-3; 9 bases agree with TRBD2. The J segment lost 4 bases and the V segment lost 3 bases, leaving 5 bases of the junction unmatched. The CDR3 sequence is 15 residues long. The V gene's germline CDR1 is SGHTA and CDR2 FQGTGA.

This chain connects TRBV3-1 to TRBJ1-3; D not certain. V was trimmed by 4 bases and J by 0 bases, leaving 7 bases between them. The CDR3 sequence is 14 residues long. Germline V gives CDR1 LGHDT, CDR2 YNNKEL (reference sequence). CDR3 in amino acids: CASSPDNSGNTIYF. Written as DNA, the CDR3 is TGTGCCAGCAGCCCTGACAACTCTGGAAACACCATATATTTT.

The CDR3 DNA reads as TGTGCCAGCAGCGAGGACAGGGTTACCTACAATGAGCAGTTCTTC. It encodes CASSEDRVTYNEQFF. The chain joins TRBV27 to TRBJ2-1, with 8 bases matching TRBD1. From germline, CDR1 is MNHEY and CDR2 SMNVEV (reference sequence). There are 15 residues in the CDR3. J was trimmed by 2 bases and V by 6 bases; bases with no gene match: 6.

This clonotype was counted only a few times. The chain uses TRBV12-3 or TRBV12-4 and TRBJ2-1; D is unclear. The CDR3 extends over 15 amino acids. Trimming removed 5 bases from V and 0 bases from J, with 11 bases in between. The CDR3 loop is CASSQAPSSYNEQFF. The CDR3 DNA sequence: TGTGCCAGCAGTCAAGCCCCGAGCTCCTACAATGAGCAGTTCTTC.

The chain combines TRBV29-1 with TRBJ1-2; the match to TRBD1 covers 7 bases. The germline V gene encodes CDR1 SQVTM and CDR2 ANQGSEA. The CDR3 extends over 12 amino acids. The V segment lost 4 bases and the J segment 6 bases; nucleotides outside the gene matches: 5. In DNA, the CDR3 is TGCAGCGTTGCACAGGGGAGCGATGGCTACACCTTC. It specifies CSVAQGSDGYTF.

The chain carries TRBV20-1 and TRBJ2-3; TRBD2 agrees at 11 bases. CDR3 length: 16 amino acids. CDR1 and CDR2 from the germline V gene are DFQATT and SNEGSKA (reference sequence). V trimming: 4 bases; J trimming: 2 bases; junction bases outside the gene matches: 8. The CDR3 spells CSATRGLAAYTDTQYF. CDR3 nucleotide sequence: TGCAGTGCTACCCGGGGACTAGCGGCTTACACAGATACGCAGTATTTT.

This clonotype was observed a few times. The chain combines TRBV28 with TRBJ2-7; 8 nucleotides agree with TRBD2. Unmatched junction bases numbered 12, after V lost 6 bases and J lost 2 bases. Germline CDR1 and CDR2: MDHEN and SYDVKM. The CDR3 is made up of 16 amino acids. In DNA, the CDR3 is TGTGCCAGCAGCCTCGGGGGGGCAGGACCTACCTACGAGCAGTACTTC. It codes for CASSLGGAGPTYEQYF.

The chain links TRBV20-1 to TRBJ2-5; D gene unclear. CDR3 length: 12 residues. The germline gives CDR1 DFQATT, CDR2 SNEGSKA (reference sequence). With 1 base removed from V and 5 bases from J, the gap between germline ends came to 8 bases. CDR3 amino acids: CSARVGSETQYF. CDR3 coding DNA: TGCAGTGCTAGAGTAGGGTCGGAGACCCAGTACTTC.

This sequence joins TRBV5-1 and TRBJ2-7; 12 bases are shared with TRBD2. The CDR3 is made up of 16 amino acids. Germline V gene lookup returns CDR1 SGHRS and CDR2 YFSETQ. The junction had 6 bases not matched to a gene; V was cut back by 0 bases and J by 5 bases. The CDR3 protein is CASSLDPSGRAHEQYF. Written as DNA, the CDR3 is TGCGCCAGCAGCTTGGATCCTAGCGGGAGGGCCCACGAGCAGTACTTC.

This clonotype has more than one count but fewer than ten. A much larger clone is a single base away; this may be a read error. The V and J genes are TRBV5-5 and TRBJ2-1; 7 bases map to TRBD2. J was trimmed by 7 bases and V by 0 bases; bases with no gene match: 10. CDR3 length: 16 amino acids. CDR1 SGHKS and CDR2 YYEKEE come from the germline V gene (reference sequence). This chain's CDR3 is CASSLGWRGRVNEQFF. The DNA of the CDR3 is TGTGCCAGCAGCTTGGGGTGGCGGGGGAGGGTAAATGAGCAGTTCTTC.

This clonotype has only a few counts. J is TRBJ1-4 and V is TRBV3-1; D is perhaps TRBD1 (6 bases). Trimming removed 3 bases at V and 11 bases at J, with 22 bases between. Germline CDR1 and CDR2: LGHDT and YNNKEL (reference sequence). The CDR3 consists of 16 residues. CDR3 residues: CASSQFYSGVGGKLFF. CDR3 nucleotides: TGTGCCAGCAGCCAGTTCTACTCAGGGGTTGGGGGGAAACTGTTTTTT.

The CDR3 here is CASREREYLNEQFF. Here the CDR3 DNA reads TGTGCCAGCAGGGAGCGGGAGTATTTGAATGAGCAGTTCTTC. The chain joins TRBV12-3 or TRBV12-4 to TRBJ2-5; 8 nucleotides agree with TRBD2. The DNA end favors TRBJ2-1, so the J call may be wrong. This CDR3 region has 14 residues.

The chain couples TRBV7-6 to TRBJ2-5; no clear D gene. The germline V gene encodes CDR1 SGHVS and CDR2 FNYEAQ. Deletions cut 0 bases from V and 4 bases from J, with 18 bases between. This CDR3 spans 17 amino acids. The CDR3 nucleotides read TGTGCCAGCAGCTTAGCGCTTTCCAGATTGCTATCAGAGACCCAGTACTTC. Its protein product is CASSLALSRLLSETQYF.

This clonotype was seen ten or more times. The rearrangement uses TRBV7-2 and TRBJ2-1; TRBD2 might be the D (7 bases). This CDR3 spans 13 amino acids. The V end lost 5 bases, the J end lost 10 bases, and 15 bases lay between the germline ends. CDR1 is SGHTA and CDR2 is FQGNSA in the germline V gene. In DNA form, the CDR3 reads TGTGCCAGCAGCCTAGGGGGAGGGCGCGAGCAGTTCTTC. Residues: CASSLGGGREQFF.

The chain combines TRBV29-1 with TRBJ2-5, with D hard to call. Trimming shortened V by 4 bases and J by 0 bases, and 6 bases separated the two germline ends. CDR1 is SQVTM and CDR2 is ANQGSEA in the germline V gene. This CDR3 comprises 12 residues. CDR3 loop: CSVAINQETQYF. CDR3 nucleotides: TGCAGCGTTGCAATTAACCAAGAGACCCAGTACTTC. The full variable domain, with the rest looked up from reference TRBV29-1 and TRBJ2-5, is SAVISQKPSRDICQRGTSLTIQCQVDSQVTMMFWYRQQPGQSLTLIATANQGSEATYESGFVIDKFPISRPNLTFSTLTVSNMSPEDSSIYLCSVAINQETQYFGPGTRLLVL.

Note on this clonotype: Here the CDR3 omits its conserved ending phenylalanine or tryptophan, so a read error is the likely source. This chain joins TRBV12-3 or TRBV12-4 and TRBJ2-5, with 8 bases identical to TRBD1. The tail of the sequence fits TRBJ2-7 better, so the J call may be wrong. This CDR3 is 14 amino acids long. This CDR3 is CASTQTGVSYEQYL. CDR3 sequence (DNA): TGTGCCAGCACCCAGACAGGGGTGAGCTACGAGCAGTACCTC.

This clonotype was picked up a small number of times. V usage is TRBV2 and J usage is TRBJ2-1; 11 bases fit TRBD2. The CDR3 loop spans 16 amino acids. CDR1 is SNHLY, CDR2 FYNNEI, per germline. V lost 7 bases and J lost 4; bases outside the gene matches: 9. The CDR3 sequence is CASKLLAGVGYNEQFF. CDR3 DNA: TGTGCCAGCAAACTACTAGCGGGAGTCGGATACAATGAGCAGTTCTTC. The complete variable domain, with remaining parts taken from reference TRBV2 and TRBJ2-1, reads EPEVTQTPSHQVTQMGQEVILRCVPISNHLYFYWYRQILGQKVEFLVSFYNNEISEKSEIFDDQFSVERPDGSNFTLKIRSTKLEDSAMYFCASKLLAGVGYNEQFFGPGTRLTVL.

As regards this clonotype: The junction departs from germline at one end; a sequencing error may be responsible. J is TRBJ2-3 and V is TRBV7-2; TRBD2 agrees at 7 bases. Germline V lookup: CDR1 SGHTA, CDR2 FQGNSA. This CDR3 spans 17 amino acids. CDR3 nucleotides: TGTGCCAACAGCTCGGTACTAGCGTCGACTAGCACAGATACGCAGTATTTT. This sequence encodes CANSSVLASTSTDTQYF. The whole variable domain, filled in from reference TRBV7-2 and TRBJ2-3, reads GAGVSQSPSNKVTEKGKDVELRCDPISGHTALYWYRQSLGQGLEFLIYFQGNSAPDKSGLPSDRFSAERTGGSVSTLTIQRTQQEDSAVYLCANSSVLASTSTDTQYFGPGTRLTVL.

This rearrangement joins TRBV9 to TRBJ2-7; 7 nucleotides agree with TRBD1. V gave up 3 bases and J gave up 3 bases; unmatched junction bases: 3. Germline assignment: CDR1 SGDLS and CDR2 YYNGEE. The CDR3 has 13 residues. As DNA, the CDR3 is TGTGCCAGCAGCGCGACAGGGTACTACGAGCAGTACTTC. Translation gives CASSATGYYEQYF.

CDR3 in amino acids: CASPEVIASWGSNTGELFF. The DNA of the CDR3 is TGTGCCAGCCCGGAGGTGATAGCGTCCTGGGGGTCGAACACCGGGGAGCTGTTTTTT. The V and J genes are TRBV2 and TRBJ2-2; either TRBD1 or TRBD2 may supply D (5 bases each). CDR1 SNHLY and CDR2 FYNNEI come from the germline V gene. V dropped 8 bases and J dropped 0 bases, with 25 bases sitting between them. There are 19 residues in the CDR3.

This clonotype was observed many times. This chain uses TRBV15 with TRBJ2-5, with D possibly matching TRBD1 (6 bases). The V end lost 0 bases, the J end lost 4 bases, and 9 bases lay between the germline ends. This CDR3 is built from 14 residues. Germline V gives CDR1 LNHNV, CDR2 YYDKDF (reference sequence). The CDR3 DNA is TGTGCCACCAGCAGAGACAGGGGTGGAGAGACCCAGTACTTC. Protein: CATSRDRGGETQYF.

This clonotype occurred a few times. The chain couples TRBV12-3 or TRBV12-4 to TRBJ1-5; a possible D gene is TRBD1 (5 bases). The CDR3 has 15 amino acids. V gave up 3 bases and J gave up 4 bases, with 13 bases separating them. The CDR3 sequence is CASSFAGGENQPQHF. Here the CDR3 DNA reads TGTGCCAGCAGTTTCGCCGGGGGAGAGAATCAGCCCCAGCATTTT.